This T cell receptor (beta chain) derives from a study of blood T cell repertoires in COVID-19. Study-wide background: T cells, B-cell-depleted T cells, or PBMCs provided the cDNA or gDNA that served as material.

Study members were between 18 and 89 years old and lived in 20 to 25 US regions. Cohorts were assigned according to the clinical history that participants reported. Per the original data handling: Amplification with reference gene primers provided the estimates of nucleated cell counts. The repertoire was sequenced with immunoSEQ multiplex PCR; TCRdb's copy has only in-frame clones and lacks some. That table gives V, J and clone size, and the DNA gave D and trimming. Among 200,000 to 250,000 clones listed, 70% to 90% were seen once. The germline V gene has CDR1 LNHDA and CDR2 SQIVND (reference sequence). Trimming stripped 7 bases from V and 0 bases from J, with 13 bases between. The length of the CDR3 is 15 residues.

The source material was PBMCs or T cells enriched from blood (not recorded which). The chain joins TRBV19 to TRBJ1-5; no clear D gene. The receptor was derived from a man in his forties who had recovered from COVID-19. The CDR3 reads CASTQSGYSNQPQHF. DNA for the CDR3: TGTGCCAGTACCCAATCCGGTTATAGCAATCAGCCCCAGCATTTT.